A single sample gave rise to the 2 T cell receptor delta chains below, sequenced in a study of Vδ1+ human thymocytes. Notes on the study in general: In the thymus, TRG and TRD repertoires looked highly polyclonal with Gaussian CDR3 lengths.

What these receptors recognize is not known. The template was reverse-transcribed extracted RNA. The CDR3 regions were amplified by multiplex PCR from V-gene primers to a constant-region primer. TCRdb re-processed the multiplex PCR reads via CATT. The sample consists of fewer than 25,000 delta-chain clones, roughly 7.3% of them appearing once. Sample: Vdelta1+ gamma-delta thymocytes from the thymus. Regarding subset: FACS-sorted CD3+ TCRalphabeta- TCRVdelta1+ TCRVdelta2- thymocytes. The receptors here all came from a child under two years old who had congenital heart surgery.

This clone was counted only a few times. At one boundary the junction diverges from the germline segment, which might be a read error. Other nucleotide sequences from this sample produce the same CDR3. V gene TRDV2 combines with J gene TRDJ1; D is undetermined. The CDR3 is 12 residues long. Germline CDR1 GEAIGNYY, CDR2 EKD. For the CDR3, the DNA is TGTGCCTGCGACACCTACACCGATAAACTCATCTTT. This gives the protein CACDTYTDKLIF.

This clone showed up just a few times. V usage is TRDV1 and J usage is TRDJ1, with D tentatively TRDD2 (7 bases). The CDR3 is 16 residues long. CDR1 TSWWSYY and CDR2 QGS come from the germline V gene. Trimming left V 4 bases short and J 0 bases short, with 15 bases between. This CDR3 reads CALGGAFLGYTDKLIF. The CDR3 region has the DNA TGTGCTCTTGGGGGGGCCTTCCTGGGGTACACCGATAAACTCATCTTT.